The rows below give T cell receptor beta chains drawn from one sample of a study of T cell responses to AZD1222 COVID-19 vaccine. Sequencing used immunoSEQ multiplex PCR; TCRdb keeps in-frame clones, though not all of them. This sample yields around 190,000 clones, of which roughly 88% are seen a single time; about 9.9% belongs to the top ten. The material was peripheral blood, obtained 28 days after the second AZD1222 dose. The receptors shown here come from an adult who received the AZD1222 COVID-19 vaccine. The CDR3 runs from the conserved cysteine through the conserved F or W. The D gene is left open where the match is weak. Clone size, where shown, is once, few, many, or a class for clones that have expanded.

-,-,TRBV19,TRBJ2-2,CASRGPNTGELFF,TGTGCCAGTAGAGGGCCGAACACCGGGGAGCTGTTTTTT
-,-,TRBV28,TRBJ1-5,CASNNRPQHF,TGTGCCAGCAATAACCGGCCCCAGCATTTT
-,TRBD1,TRBV7-9,TRBJ1-2,CASSDRQGPNGYTF,TGTGCCAGCAGCGACAGACAGGGACCAAATGGCTACACCTTC
-,-,TRBV7-9,TRBJ2-7,CASSSRGPGTYEQYF,TGTGCCAGCAGCTCCCGAGGTCCGGGGACCTACGAGCAGTACTTC
-,-,TRBV7-9,TRBJ1-6,CASSQDNISPLHF,TGTGCCAGCAGCCAAGATAACATTTCACCCCTCCACTTT
-,-,TRBV24-1,TRBJ1-5,CATSDPQGAQHF,TGTGCCACCAGTGATCCCCAGGGAGCCCAGCATTTT
-,-,TRBV19,TRBJ2-1,CASSTTWDGEQFF,TGTGCCAGTAGTACAACGTGGGACGGTGAGCAGTTCTTC
-,TRBD1,TRBV7-2,TRBJ2-1,CASRPGQGSNEQFF,TGTGCCAGCAGACCGGGACAGGGAAGCAATGAGCAGTTCTTC
-,-,TRBV3-1/TRBV3-2,TRBJ2-1,CASSQGPARWNEQFF,TGTGCCAGCAGCCAAGGGCCCGCTAGATGGAATGAGCAGTTCTTC
-,-,TRBV5-1,TRBJ1-1,CASSSPSGVAEAFF,TGCGCCAGCAGCTCGCCTTCTGGTGTGGCTGAAGCTTTCTTT
-,-,TRBV10-3,TRBJ1-4,CAISERGDEKLFF,TGTGCCATCAGTGAACGAGGGGATGAAAAACTGTTTTTT
-,-,TRBV11-2,TRBJ2-1,CASSLTGGSYNEQFF,TGTGCCAGCAGCTTGACCGGGGGCTCCTACAATGAGCAGTTCTTC
once,-,TRBV7-8,TRBJ1-3,CASSLLRTAGNTIYF,TGTGCCAGCAGCTTACTCCGGACAGCTGGAAACACCATATATTTT
-,TRBD1,TRBV13,TRBJ1-2,CASSLKGGGQRERGYTF,TGTGCCAGCAGCCTCAAGGGAGGGGGACAGCGGGAGCGTGGCTACACCTTC
-,-,TRBV10-3,TRBJ2-7,CAISDLPYEQYF,TGTGCCATCAGTGATCTTCCCTACGAGCAGTACTTC
-,TRBD1,TRBV18,TRBJ1-4,CASLSTGFNEKLFF,TGTGCCAGCTTATCGACAGGGTTTAATGAAAAACTGTTTTTT
-,-,TRBV7-3,TRBJ1-1,CASSLSGGNTEAFF,TGTGCCAGCAGCTTATCTGGTGGTAACACTGAAGCTTTCTTT
-,-,TRBV30,TRBJ1-4,CAWRERGANEKLFF,TGTGCCTGGAGAGAAAGGGGAGCTAATGAAAAACTGTTTTTT
-,TRBD1,TRBV3-1/TRBV3-2,TRBJ2-1,CASSHMGQQSREQFF,TGTGCCAGCAGCCACATGGGACAGCAATCGCGTGAGCAGTTCTTC
-,-,TRBV7-3,TRBJ2-3,CASSASGQSTDTQYF,TGTGCCAGCAGCGCCTCGGGACAAAGCACAGATACGCAGTATTTT
-,-,TRBV3-1/TRBV3-2,TRBJ1-4,CASSQVRGEGEKLFF,TGTGCCAGCAGCCAAGTTCGCGGGGAAGGTGAAAAACTGTTTTTT
-,TRBD2,TRBV10-3,TRBJ2-3,CAISAGTSTDTQYF,TGTGCCATCAGCGCCGGGACTAGTACAGATACGCAGTATTTT
-,-,TRBV7-8,TRBJ2-5,CASSPRGEETQYF,TGTGCCAGCTCCCCTCGGGGTGAAGAGACCCAGTACTTC
-,TRBD2,TRBV3-1/TRBV3-2,TRBJ2-7,CASSHRTSGGRGSYEQYF,TGTGCCAGCAGCCACCGGACTAGCGGGGGCCGGGGGTCCTACGAGCAGTACTTC
-,-,TRBV19,TRBJ1-3,CASSTTGISGNTIYF,TGTGCCAGTAGTACTACAGGGATCTCTGGAAACACCATATATTTT
-,TRBD2,TRBV4-3,TRBJ2-1,CASSPMSGAYNEQFF,TGCGCCAGCAGCCCTATGAGCGGGGCGTACAATGAGCAGTTCTTC
-,TRBD1,TRBV5-6,TRBJ1-1,CASSFTGGVGGVEAFF,TGTGCCAGCAGCTTTACAGGGGGCGTCGGCGGGGTTGAAGCTTTCTTT
-,TRBD1,TRBV7-2,TRBJ2-7,CASSSYRGPTNEQYF,TGTGCCAGCAGCTCATACAGGGGGCCCACTAACGAGCAGTACTTC
-,TRBD1,TRBV18,TRBJ1-5,CASSPITLTGLGQPQHF,TGTGCCAGCTCACCAATAACGTTGACAGGGTTGGGTCAGCCCCAGCATTTT
-,-,TRBV29-1,TRBJ1-5,CSVVAGGGSNQPQHF,TGCAGCGTTGTAGCGGGGGGCGGCAGCAATCAGCCCCAGCATTTT
-,-,TRBV5-1,TRBJ2-3,CASSLAQGTDTQYF,TGCGCCAGCAGCTTGGCACAGGGAACAGATACGCAGTATTTT
-,-,TRBV6-5,TRBJ1-1,CASSRTRVGNTEAFF,TGTGCCAGCAGTCGAACCAGGGTGGGGAACACTGAAGCTTTCTTT
-,-,TRBV5-1,TRBJ2-1,CASSALTSNNEQFF,TGCGCCAGCAGCGCGCTTACTAGCAACAATGAGCAGTTCTTC
-,TRBD1,TRBV10-2,TRBJ1-5,CASRSQGGLNQPQHF,TGCGCCAGCAGGTCCCAGGGGGGACTCAATCAGCCCCAGCATTTT
-,TRBD1,TRBV19,TRBJ2-3,CASSIGTGVSTDTQYF,TGTGCCAGTAGTATTGGGACAGGGGTCAGCACAGATACGCAGTATTTT
-,TRBD2,TRBV7-7,TRBJ2-7,CASSSTLLAGDYEQYF,TGTGCCAGCAGCTCGACTCTCCTAGCGGGGGATTACGAGCAGTACTTC
-,-,TRBV18,TRBJ1-6,CASSLGEGQSPLHF,TGTGCCAGCTCACTTGGGGAAGGGCAATCACCCCTCCACTTT
once,TRBD2,TRBV11-2,TRBJ2-5,CASSLQSSGGLETQYF,TGTGCCAGCAGTTTACAGAGTAGCGGGGGGTTGGAGACCCAGTACTTC
-,TRBD1,TRBV13,TRBJ2-1,CASSYRTGAYNEQFF,TGTGCCAGCAGCTACAGGACAGGGGCTTACAATGAGCAGTTCTTC
-,TRBD1,TRBV19,TRBJ2-5,CASSPGQGSETQYF,TGTGCCAGTAGCCCCGGACAGGGGTCGGAGACCCAGTACTTC
-,-,TRBV5-4,TRBJ1-4,CASSFGDGEKLFF,TGTGCCAGCAGCTTCGGGGACGGGGAAAAACTGTTTTTT
-,-,TRBV3-1/TRBV3-2,TRBJ1-3,CASSQVGALDGGNTIYF,TGTGCCAGCAGCCAAGTAGGAGCCTTGGACGGTGGAAACACCATATATTTT
few,TRBD2,TRBV2,TRBJ2-3,CAGDPGTSGGTDTQYF,TGTGCCGGAGACCCAGGGACTAGCGGGGGCACAGATACGCAGTATTTT
-,TRBD1,TRBV7-3,TRBJ2-6,CASSLPGTGTEANVLTF,TGTGCCAGCAGCCTACCCGGGACAGGGACTGAGGCCAACGTCCTGACTTTC
-,-,TRBV15,TRBJ2-7,CATSRDPRFEQYF,TGTGCCACCAGCAGAGACCCGCGGTTTGAGCAGTACTTC
-,-,TRBV2,TRBJ1-2,CASSAYRVNYGYTF,TGTGCCAGCAGTGCCTACAGGGTAAACTATGGCTACACCTTC
-,-,TRBV7-8,TRBJ1-3,CASSLGVHLSGNTIYF,TGTGCCAGCAGCTTAGGGGTTCATCTCTCTGGAAACACCATATATTTT
-,-,TRBV10-3,TRBJ2-7,CAISDQGEDVYEQYF,TGTGCCATCAGTGACCAGGGAGAAGACGTCTACGAGCAGTACTTC
-,TRBD1,TRBV7-9,TRBJ1-5,CASSSGPGTGSNQPQHF,TGTGCCAGCAGCTCGGGGCCCGGGACAGGGAGCAATCAGCCCCAGCATTTT